This T cell receptor (beta chain) was sequenced during a study of response to subunit inactivated influenza vaccine. Overall study findings and caveats: Authors suggested each seasonal flu vaccination may recruit only limited numbers of new T cells.

V lost 7 bases to trimming and J lost 15 bases, with 17 bases between them. CDR1 and CDR2 from the germline V gene are SQVTM and ANQGSEA. CDR3 length equals 10 residues. This clonotype was seen a handful of times. Its cognate antigen is unknown. TCRdb used MiXCR to reprocess the RT-PCR reads, holding one entry per CDR3 protein. This sample carries around 320,000 distinct CDR3 sequences, roughly 22% of them seen once, and the ten largest clones take about 9.3%. Sequenced here: PBMCs from blood, sampled about 20 months after vaccination. The TCR originated in a man in his fifties or sixties who received an inactivated influenza vaccine. The chain employs TRBV29-1 and TRBJ2-3, with a weak D call TRBD1 (5 bases). CDR3 in DNA: TGCAGCGGTGGGGCGGATGCAGGTTATTTT. Translation gives CSGGADAGYF.